This TCR beta chain was sequenced for a study of memory CD4+ T cells and cytomegalovirus serostatus. CDR3 length: 15 residues. Germline CDR1 and CDR2: SGHTS and YDEGEE. V lost 0 bases, J lost 5 bases, and 2 bases stayed unmatched. Sequencing was performed with immunoSEQ multiplex PCR; in TCRdb, only in-frame clones are kept and a portion is missing. Of roughly 50,000 clones in the sample, around 85% are singletons; the top ten hold about 0.82%. The sort gate was single viable CD3+CD4+CD8-CD45RO+ cells for memory CD4+ T cells. This sequence originates from an adult in good health and CMV-seronegative. The chain employs TRBV5-8 and TRBJ2-1; 10 bases map to TRBD2. Input material: memory CD4+ T cells from blood. CDR3 residues: CASSLETSGNNEQFF. Written as DNA, the CDR3 is TGTGCCAGCAGCTTGGAAACTAGCGGGAACAATGAGCAGTTCTTC.